The source of this TCR beta chain is a study of control samples from healthy donors and cancer patients. The assay was immunoSEQ multiplex PCR, and TCRdb's table has in-frame clones only and misses some. This repertoire shows 85,000 to 90,000 clones, 70% to 90% found once; its top ten account for about 10%. The CDR3 is 14 amino acids. CDR1 is KGHSH, CDR2 LQKENI, per germline. V was trimmed by 3 bases and J by 7 bases, leaving 15 bases between them. What was sequenced was PBMCs. This TCR was sampled from a woman in her fifties or sixties with colorectal cancer. The rearrangement links TRBV18 to TRBJ1-1; tentatively, D is TRBD1 (6 bases). Written as DNA, the CDR3 is TGTGCCAGCTCACCTGTAGGACAGATTGTTGAAGCTTTCTTT. Its translation: CASSPVGQIVEAFF.